The 16 T cell receptor beta chains below come from one sample, sequenced in a study of T cell responses to AZD1222 COVID-19 vaccine. Sequencing used immunoSEQ multiplex PCR; TCRdb keeps in-frame clones, though not all of them. In the table there are around 94,000 clones, around 87% of which are singletons. Sequenced material: peripheral blood, taken on day 0 of AZD1222 vaccination. The receptors shown here come from an adult in good health.

V gene TRBV15 combines with J gene TRBJ1-5, with 7 bases identical to TRBD1. The CDR3 extends over 16 amino acids. The germline CDR1 and CDR2 sequences are LNHNV and YYDKDF (reference sequence). With V trimmed by 0 bases and J by 6 bases, 8 bases remained unmatched. CDR3 residues: CATSRDLDRVGQPQHF. The CDR3 DNA reads as TGTGCCACCAGCAGAGATCTTGACAGGGTGGGTCAGCCCCAGCATTTT.

This clone was detected once. This chain links TRBV5-1 with TRBJ2-5; D possibly uses TRBD1 or TRBD2 (6 bases each). CDR3 length: 15 residues. Trimming removed 1 base from V and 2 bases from J, with 12 bases in between. Germline lookup yields CDR1 SGHRS and CDR2 YFSETQ. CDR3 residues: CASSLPGAMQETQYF. The CDR3 coding sequence is TGCGCCAGCAGCTTGCCGGGGGCCATGCAAGAGACCCAGTACTTC. The full variable domain, its missing parts supplied by reference TRBV5-1 and TRBJ2-5, is KAGVTQTPRYLIKTRGQQVTLSCSPISGHRSVSWYQQTPGQGLQFLFEYFSETQRNKGNFPGRFSGRQFSNSRSEMNVSTLELGDSALYLCASSLPGAMQETQYFGPGTRLLVL.

The CDR3 DNA sequence: TGCAGCGCGGTGACAGGGCTGGGTAGTGAAGCTTTCTTT. Translated: CSAVTGLGSEAFF. The rearrangement links TRBV29-1 to TRBJ1-1, with 7 bases aligning to TRBD1. There are 13 residues in the CDR3. With 7 bases clipped from V and 7 bases from J, the junction kept 12 bases outside the gene matches. Germline V gives CDR1 SQVTM, CDR2 ANQGSEA. The whole variable domain, filled in from reference TRBV29-1 and TRBJ1-1, reads SAVISQKPSRDICQRGTSLTIQCQVDSQVTMMFWYRQQPGQSLTLIATANQGSEATYESGFVIDKFPISRPNLTFSTLTVSNMSPEDSSIYLCSAVTGLGSEAFFGQGTRLTVV.

This chain uses TRBV3-1 (or the pseudogene TRBV3-2) with TRBJ1-1; D is possibly TRBD1 (6 bases). This CDR3 is 14 amino acids long. Trimming took off 4 bases at V and 0 bases at J, with 9 bases between the two ends. Per germline, CDR1 LGHDT and CDR2 YNNKEL (reference sequence). CDR3 region: CASSPWGLNTEAFF. For the CDR3, the DNA is TGTGCCAGCAGCCCGTGGGGGCTGAACACTGAAGCTTTCTTT.

The chain joins TRBV6-1 to TRBJ1-1, with TRBD1 as a possible D gene (6 bases). Germline V lookup: CDR1 MNHNS, CDR2 SASEGT. The CDR3 loop spans 16 amino acids. Between the trimmed V and J ends, which lost 3 bases and 0 bases, there was a span of 14 bases. The CDR3 DNA is TGTGCCAGCAGTGAGCACCCACAGGGCGTGAACACTGAAGCTTTCTTT. It yields the protein CASSEHPQGVNTEAFF.

CDR3 region: CASSQEGTSGSSEQFF. Here the CDR3 DNA reads TGTGCCAGCAGCCAAGAGGGGACTAGCGGGAGTTCTGAGCAGTTCTTC. The chain recombines TRBV4-2 with TRBJ2-1; 14 nucleotides line up with TRBD2. Trimming at V came to 0 bases and at J to 9 bases, leaving 4 bases not matched to a gene. Germline CDR1 and CDR2: LGHNA and YNFKEQ. The length of the CDR3 is 16 residues.

This clone appeared many times. The chain recombines TRBV6-5 with TRBJ1-1; D is unclear. CDR3 length: 14 residues. Looked up from germline, CDR1 is MNHEY and CDR2 is SVGAGI. Trimming shortened V by 0 bases and J by 0 bases, and 5 bases separated the two germline ends. Here the CDR3 reads CASSYSGLNTEAFF. The DNA for the CDR3 is TGTGCCAGCAGTTACTCGGGTCTGAACACTGAAGCTTTCTTT.

This rearrangement joins TRBV2 to TRBJ1-4, with D possibly being TRBD1 (5 bases). Germline CDR1 reads SNHLY; CDR2 reads FYNNEI. V shed 7 bases and J shed 3 bases, with 12 bases lying between them. The CDR3 has 14 residues. The CDR3 DNA is TGTGCCAGCAAGCAGGGCTTAGCTAATGAAAAACTGTTTTTT. This translates into CASKQGLANEKLFF.

DNA for the CDR3: TGTGCCAGTAGTGTTTACCGGGGGAACACTGAAGCTTTCTTT. It translates to CASSVYRGNTEAFF. The chain couples TRBV19 to TRBJ1-1; D gene unclear. The CDR3 contains 14 residues. The V end was cut by 5 bases, the J end by 1 base, with 11 bases between. CDR1 and CDR2 from the germline V gene are LNHDA and SQIVND (reference sequence).

The genes are TRBV12-3 or TRBV12-4 and TRBJ1-2, with a tentative D call TRBD1 (5 bases). The CDR3 covers 12 residues. Trimming pared 4 bases from V and 8 bases from J, leaving 11 bases between. The CDR3 sequence is CASSSGFRGYTF. In nucleotides, the CDR3 is TGTGCCAGCAGTTCAGGGTTTAGGGGCTACACCTTC.

The V call is TRBV3-1 (or the pseudogene TRBV3-2), the J call TRBJ1-1, with 9 bases identical to TRBD1. J lost 1 base, V lost 3 bases, and 0 bases had no gene match. Germline CDR1 LGHDT, CDR2 YNNKEL (reference sequence). The CDR3 runs to 14 residues. In nucleotides, the CDR3 is TGTGCCAGCAGCCAGGACAGGGGGAACACTGAAGCTTTCTTT. This translates into CASSQDRGNTEAFF.

This chain joins TRBV6-5 and TRBJ2-1, with TRBD2 matching over 9 bases. The CDR3 has 14 amino acids. Trimming cost V 10 bases and J 3 bases; bases outside gene matches: 7. CDR1 is MNHEY and CDR2 is SVGAGI in the germline V gene. CDR3 loop: CATVAGANYNEQFF. Here the CDR3 DNA reads TGTGCCACCGTAGCGGGGGCGAACTACAATGAGCAGTTCTTC.

The chain couples TRBV7-2 to TRBJ1-2; TRBD1 is a possible D gene (5 bases). The CDR3 spans 14 residues. Trimming took off 2 bases at V and 3 bases at J, with 10 bases between the two ends. CDR1 and CDR2 (germline): SGHTA, FQGNSA. DNA of the CDR3: TGTGCCAGCAGCTTAATAGGGGCCGACTATGGCTACACCTTC. This codes for CASSLIGADYGYTF.

The rearrangement uses TRBV28 and TRBJ1-2, with D tentatively TRBD1 (5 bases). The CDR3 sequence is 13 residues long. Trimming removed 7 bases from V and 7 bases from J, with 16 bases in between. Per the germline V gene, CDR1 is MDHEN and CDR2 is SYDVKM. CDR3 DNA sequence: TGTGCCAGCAAAATGGGGGGTGAAGGTGGCTACACCTTC. This sequence encodes CASKMGGEGGYTF.

The chain is built from TRBV5-5 and TRBJ1-1; D unclear. The CDR3 covers 13 residues. Germline V CDR1 and CDR2: SGHKS, YYEKEE (reference sequence). V gave up 5 bases and J gave up 8 bases, with 16 bases separating them. CDR3 DNA sequence: TGTGCCAGCAGGTGGGTGTTGGTCGGGGAAGCTTTCTTT. Amino acids: CASRWVLVGEAFF.

V gene TRBV27 combines with J gene TRBJ2-2, with 12 bases lining up with TRBD1. V dropped 6 bases and J dropped 6; count of bases not matched to a gene: 5. This CDR3 has 15 residues. CDR1 is MNHEY and CDR2 is SMNVEV in the germline V gene (reference sequence). Here the CDR3 DNA reads TGTGCCAGCAGACCGGGACAGGGGGCATCCGGGGAGCTGTTTTTT. Amino acids: CASRPGQGASGELFF.